The clone carrying this T cell receptor beta chain appeared once. The J segment lost 1 base and the V segment lost 5 bases, leaving 6 bases of the junction unmatched. This CDR3 has 15 amino acids. Germline V CDR1 and CDR2: SGHAT, FQDESV (reference sequence). The Seattle patients joined while their infection was active and were tracked longitudinally afterward. This specimen comes from a study of blood T cell repertoires in COVID-19. The repertoire was sequenced with immunoSEQ multiplex PCR; TCRdb's copy has only in-frame clones and lacks some. The sample includes 55,000 to 75,000 clones, about 86% of them seen just once.

Sequencing was carried out using peripheral blood. The receptor was isolated from an elderly man with COVID-19, enrolled during active disease. The chain uses TRBV11-1 and TRBJ2-7, with 9 bases that match TRBD1. The CDR3 nucleotides read TGTGCCAGCAGCCGACTGACAGGGGGTTCCTACGAGCAGTACTTC. This codes for CASSRLTGGSYEQYF.